This T cell receptor (beta chain) was obtained from a study of blood T cell repertoires in COVID-19. In germline, CDR1 is SGHNT, CDR2 YENEEA. Trimming at V came to 5 bases and at J to 8 bases, leaving 9 bases not matched to a gene. The CDR3 covers 14 residues. The table came from immunoSEQ multiplex PCR; TCRdb's copy has only in-frame clones and leaves some out. The data show around 250,000 clones, approximately 84% seen once. The chain couples TRBV11-3 to TRBJ2-1; TRBD2 agrees at 7 bases. The receptor's source is a man between 18 and 35 years old who had recovered from COVID-19. The sample consisted of PBMCs or T cells enriched from blood (not recorded which). CDR3 in DNA: TGTGCCAGCAGCCATAGCGGGTATACGGATGAGCAGTTCTTC. Encoded protein: CASSHSGYTDEQFF.